This TCR beta chain emerged from a study of OX40 agonist ivuxolimab in advanced cancers. Study-level information: Given to patients was ivuxolimab, an agonistic anti-OX40 (CD134) antibody.

From germline, CDR1 is DFQATT and CDR2 SNEGSKA (reference sequence). V lost 6 bases, J lost 5 bases, and 7 bases lay in between. The CDR3 covers 10 residues. A remark on this clone: The antigen is undetermined.

Anyone with autoimmune disease history or systemic immunosuppression was excluded. The assay was immunoSEQ multiplex PCR, and TCRdb's table has in-frame clones only and misses some. In the table there are tens of thousands of clones, roughly 81% of which are singletons. Overall study findings and caveats: The 0.1-3.0 mg/kg partial responders had among the lowest clonal expansion. Circulating CD4+ and CD8+ T cells showed clonal expansion by week 6 at 0.1 to 3.0 mg/kg.

The receptor was isolated from an adult with an advanced solid tumor such as melanoma, head and neck, liver or kidney cancer. The rearrangement uses TRBV20-1 and TRBJ2-5; D unclear. The sample here was CD4+ or CD8+ T cells sorted from blood, taken in a trial of the OX40 agonist ivuxolimab. The CDR3 protein is CSAGVETQYF. As DNA, the CDR3 is TGCAGTGCCGGCGTGGAGACCCAGTACTTC.